The 13 T cell receptor beta chains presented below share a single source sample, sequenced in a study of cytomegalovirus exposure and HLA in healthy donors. With 60 Vbeta and 13 Jbeta primers, the PCR was carried out. Sequenced by immunoSEQ multiplex PCR; TCRdb stores in-frame clones only, minus some. Of some 200,000 clones listed, 65% to 80% were seen once; the top ten hold about a sixth. Sequencing was performed on PBMCs. These receptors originate from a man in his forties in good health and CMV-seronegative.

V usage is TRBV19 and J usage is TRBJ2-2; D might be TRBD2 (5 bases). Germline lookup yields CDR1 LNHDA and CDR2 SQIVND (reference sequence). The V end was cut by 6 bases, the J end by 5 bases, with 16 bases between. The length of the CDR3 is 15 residues. CDR3 sequence: CASSVDPGVTGELFF. CDR3 DNA: TGTGCCAGTAGCGTGGACCCCGGGGTTACCGGGGAGCTGTTTTTT. Looking up the rest from reference TRBV19 and TRBJ2-2 gives the full variable domain: DGGITQSPKYLFRKEGQNVTLSCEQNLNHDAMYWYRQDPGQGLRLIYYSQIVNDFQKGDIAEGYSVSREKKESFPLTVTSAQKNPTAFYLCASSVDPGVTGELFFGEGSRLTVL.

The count of this clone is one. The J gene is TRBJ1-2, the V gene TRBV5-1; D is ambiguous. Germline values: CDR1 SGHRS, CDR2 YFSETQ. Deletions cut 3 bases from V and 4 bases from J, with 25 bases between. The CDR3 runs to 18 residues. The CDR3 DNA is TGCGCCAGCAGCTCCCTGCGGGATACCCTTGGGCCCAGCTATGGCTACACCTTC. Its protein product is CASSSLRDTLGPSYGYTF.

The chain employs TRBV12-5 and TRBJ2-3, with TRBD2 as a possible D gene (7 bases). This CDR3 spans 16 amino acids. Germline CDR1 and CDR2: LGHNT and FRNRAP. V dropped 4 bases and J dropped 4 bases, with 18 bases sitting between them. The CDR3 sequence is CASGSIRGGAADTQYF. DNA of the CDR3: TGTGCTAGTGGTTCAATTAGGGGGGGGGCAGCAGATACGCAGTATTTT.

The chain uses TRBV6-5 and TRBJ1-1; TRBD1 matches 10 bases. Germline lookup yields CDR1 MNHEY and CDR2 SVGAGI. V was pared by 2 bases and J by 1 base, with 4 bases of the junction left unmatched. This CDR3 has 16 residues. DNA for the CDR3: TGTGCCAGCAGTTACGGAGGACAGGGGGGGAACACTGAAGCTTTCTTT. Translated: CASSYGGQGGNTEAFF.

This rearrangement joins TRBV4-3 to TRBJ1-4; TRBD1 matches at 7 bases. J was trimmed by 8 bases and V by 1 base; bases with no gene match: 7. Germline CDR1 is LGHNA and CDR2 is YSLEER. This CDR3 region has 15 residues. The DNA for the CDR3 is TGCGCCAGCAGCCAAGGGACCGGGACAGACGAAAAACTGTTTTTT. Its protein product is CASSQGTGTDEKLFF.

This chain connects TRBV9 to TRBJ2-3; 7 nucleotides match TRBD1. CDR1 and CDR2 (germline): SGDLS, YYNGEE. CDR3 length: 15 residues. V was pared by 3 bases and J by 1 base, with 5 bases of the junction left unmatched. Here the CDR3 DNA reads TGTGCCAGCAGCGATTCCGGGACAGGCACAGATACGCAGTATTTT. Amino acids: CASSDSGTGTDTQYF.

The table lists this clone with a few counts. This sequence joins TRBV6-4 and TRBJ2-1; 11 bases agree with TRBD2. This CDR3 is 15 amino acids long. The V and J ends lost 0 bases and 6 bases, in that order; junction bases with no gene match: 1. Germline CDR1 is MRHNA and CDR2 is SNTAGT. The CDR3 region has the DNA TGTGCCAGCAGTGACTCTAGCGGGGGGGCCAATGAGCAGTTCTTC. Protein sequence: CASSDSSGGANEQFF.

The chain uses TRBV29-1 and TRBJ2-7; D unresolved. The CDR3 is 11 residues long. Trimming pared 0 bases from V and 4 bases from J, leaving 4 bases between. CDR1 SQVTM and CDR2 ANQGSEA come from the germline V gene. The CDR3, as DNA: TGCAGCGTTGAAGACAGTTACGAGCAGTACTTC. This codes for CSVEDSYEQYF.

This sequence joins TRBV13 and TRBJ2-1, with D perhaps matching TRBD1 (5 bases). The V end lost 5 bases, the J end lost 8 bases, and 22 bases lay between the germline ends. This CDR3 spans 16 amino acids. Germline values: CDR1 PRHDT, CDR2 FYEKMQ (reference sequence). The CDR3 DNA is TGTGCCAGCAGCCTCCGTGGGGCAGGGCGGTTGGATGAGCAGTTCTTC. Translating gives CASSLRGAGRLDEQFF.

The chain couples TRBV2 to TRBJ1-5, with D unclear. From germline, CDR1 is SNHLY and CDR2 FYNNEI. The V and J ends lost 8 bases and 6 bases respectively, with 14 bases between them. The CDR3 covers 13 residues. In nucleotides, the CDR3 is TGTGCCAGCGGAAAACAGATGTCTCAGCCCCAGCATTTT. Translation: CASGKQMSQPQHF.

This rearrangement joins TRBV4-3 to TRBJ2-1, with 8 nucleotides matching TRBD2. J gave up 4 bases and V 3 bases, and 5 bases lay outside the gene matches. CDR1 and CDR2 from the germline V gene are LGHNA and YSLEER. CDR3 length equals 15 residues. The CDR3 DNA reads TGCGCCAGCAGCCATTACGGGGGGGGATACAATGAGCAGTTCTTC. Translated, it gives CASSHYGGGYNEQFF.

This sequence joins TRBV5-1 and TRBJ2-2, with a possible D match to TRBD2 (5 bases). Trimming pared 4 bases from V and 3 bases from J, leaving 16 bases between. Germline V CDR1 and CDR2: SGHRS, YFSETQ. This CDR3 is built from 16 residues. The chain's CDR3 is CASSLLGVGDTGELFF. The CDR3 bases are TGCGCCAGCAGCCTCCTTGGCGTCGGGGACACCGGGGAGCTGTTTTTT.

This sequence joins TRBV9 and TRBJ2-5; TRBD2 matches at 14 bases. The CDR3 sequence is 16 residues long. The V gene end was trimmed by 2 bases and the J gene end by 2 bases; junction bases not matched to a gene: 2. CDR1 is SGDLS and CDR2 is YYNGEE in the germline V gene. The DNA of the CDR3 is TGTGCCAGCAGCGTTGGGACTAGCGGGGGACAAGAGACCCAGTACTTC. Translated, it gives CASSVGTSGGQETQYF.